These T cell receptor beta chains were read from a single sample in a study of radiation and T cells in renal cell carcinoma. Only in-frame clones appear in the TCRdb table, and some are missing; sequencing was by immunoSEQ multiplex PCR. The repertoire holds some 120,000 clones, with approximately 78% as singletons. The sequencing here drew on blood, taken from a patient whose treatment included radiotherapy and nephrectomy. The receptors shown here come from a woman aged 60-75 years with renal cell carcinoma. CDR3s include the opening cysteine and the closing phenylalanine or tryptophan. D genes are given only for firm matches. The size of a clone is reported for some rows only, either as once, few or many, or as a class for expanded clones.

cdr3_nt: TGCGCCAGCAGCCAAGGTCGGCAGGGAGGGGGCTATGGCTACACCTTC
cdr3_aa: CASSQGRQGGGYGYTF
d_call: .
j_call: TRBJ1-2
v_call: TRBV4-1
clone_size: once

cdr3_nt: TGTGCCAGCAGCTTGGGGGGGACAGGGCGGTTAAATTCACCCCTCCACTTT
cdr3_aa: CASSLGGTGRLNSPLHF
d_call: TRBD1
j_call: TRBJ1-6
v_call: TRBV5-4
clone_size: .

cdr3_nt: TGTGCCAGCAGTTTTACGGGACAGACTGAAGCTTTCTTT
cdr3_aa: CASSFTGQTEAFF
d_call: TRBD1
j_call: TRBJ1-1
v_call: TRBV27
clone_size: many

cdr3_nt: TGCGCCAGCAGCCGGGAGGCAGGGGGCGGTAGCACCGGGGAGCTGTTTTTT
cdr3_aa: CASSREAGGGSTGELFF
d_call: .
j_call: TRBJ2-2
v_call: TRBV5-1
clone_size: .

cdr3_nt: TGTGCCAGCTCACCCGGGACTAGCGGCTGGCAAGAGACCCAGTACTTC
cdr3_aa: CASSPGTSGWQETQYF
d_call: TRBD2
j_call: TRBJ2-5
v_call: TRBV18
clone_size: .

cdr3_nt: TGTGCCAGCAGCTCCTCCGGGACAGATAATGAAAAACTGTTTTTT
cdr3_aa: CASSSSGTDNEKLFF
d_call: TRBD1
j_call: TRBJ1-4
v_call: TRBV7-9
clone_size: .

cdr3_nt: TGTGCCAGCAGCGTAGGCGTGTCAGACTCCACAGATACGCAGTATTTT
cdr3_aa: CASSVGVSDSTDTQYF
d_call: .
j_call: TRBJ2-3
v_call: TRBV9
clone_size: .

cdr3_nt: TGTGCCAGCAGTGTCACAGGATACGAGGAGTACTTC
cdr3_aa: CASSVTGYEEYF
d_call: .
j_call: TRBJ2-7
v_call: TRBV6-1
clone_size: .

cdr3_nt: TGCGCCAGCAGCCCCGGACAGGGCGCTTCGTCTAATGAAAAACTGTTTTTT
cdr3_aa: CASSPGQGASSNEKLFF
d_call: TRBD1
j_call: TRBJ1-4
v_call: TRBV4-3
clone_size: .

cdr3_nt: TGTGCCACCTCAGACAGGGCCAGGAATCAGCCCCAGCATTTT
cdr3_aa: CATSDRARNQPQHF
d_call: TRBD1
j_call: TRBJ1-5
v_call: TRBV6-1
clone_size: few

cdr3_nt: TGTGCCAGCACAGTCGACGGATACTACGAGCAGTACTTC
cdr3_aa: CASTVDGYYEQYF
d_call: .
j_call: TRBJ2-7
v_call: TRBV2
clone_size: .

cdr3_nt: TGTGCCAGCAGCTTGGAAGGGAGGGGTGTCTACGAGCAGTACTTC
cdr3_aa: CASSLEGRGVYEQYF
d_call: TRBD2
j_call: TRBJ2-7
v_call: TRBV5-6
clone_size: .

cdr3_nt: TGTGCCAGCAGCGTAGACGGGGGACAGGGAGGAACAGATACGCAGTATTTT
cdr3_aa: CASSVDGGQGGTDTQYF
d_call: TRBD1
j_call: TRBJ2-3
v_call: TRBV9
clone_size: .

cdr3_nt: TGTGCCAGTAGTATAGGACAGACCACAGATACGCAGTATTTT
cdr3_aa: CASSIGQTTDTQYF
d_call: .
j_call: TRBJ2-3
v_call: TRBV19
clone_size: once

cdr3_nt: TGTGCCAGCAGCTTGCCTACAGGGGGGAGGGTCTCCATGAACACTGAAGCTTTCTTT
cdr3_aa: CASSLPTGGRVSMNTEAFF
d_call: TRBD1
j_call: TRBJ1-1
v_call: TRBV7-9
clone_size: .

cdr3_nt: TGTGCCAGTAGTATTCAGACAGGGCGGGATTCACCCCTCCACTTT
cdr3_aa: CASSIQTGRDSPLHF
d_call: TRBD1
j_call: TRBJ1-6
v_call: TRBV19
clone_size: .

cdr3_nt: TGTGCCAGCAGTCCAGACCGGTCCTGGCCCCAGCATTTT
cdr3_aa: CASSPDRSWPQHF
d_call: .
j_call: TRBJ1-5
v_call: TRBV6-5
clone_size: few

cdr3_nt: TGTGCCAGCAGCGTGACAGATTTTAGCACAGATACGCAGTATTTT
cdr3_aa: CASSVTDFSTDTQYF
d_call: .
j_call: TRBJ2-3
v_call: TRBV27
clone_size: .

cdr3_nt: TGTGCCACCCTGGAAATGGGCAGGGCGGCTGAAGCTTTCTTT
cdr3_aa: CATLEMGRAAEAFF
d_call: .
j_call: TRBJ1-1
v_call: TRBV19
clone_size: .

cdr3_nt: TGTGCCAGCAGTGGCGGGCCGGGACAGTTACACTCCTACGAGCAGTACTTC
cdr3_aa: CASSGGPGQLHSYEQYF
d_call: TRBD1
j_call: TRBJ2-7
v_call: TRBV28
clone_size: .

cdr3_nt: TGTGCCAGCAGGGAGATACTAACCGGGGGGGAGCTGTTTTTT
cdr3_aa: CASREILTGGELFF
d_call: .
j_call: TRBJ2-2
v_call: TRBV7-2
clone_size: once

cdr3_nt: TGTGCCAGTAGTATAAATAAATACACTGAAGCTTTCTTT
cdr3_aa: CASSINKYTEAFF
d_call: .
j_call: TRBJ1-1
v_call: TRBV19
clone_size: .

cdr3_nt: TGCGCCAGCAGCTCTGGCGGCAGTAATTACACCTTC
cdr3_aa: CASSSGGSNYTF
d_call: .
j_call: TRBJ1-2
v_call: TRBV5-1
clone_size: .

cdr3_nt: TGTGCCAGCAGAGATTTACCGGGACCCGGAGCGAACACTGAAGCTTTCTTT
cdr3_aa: CASRDLPGPGANTEAFF
d_call: .
j_call: TRBJ1-1
v_call: TRBV27
clone_size: .

cdr3_nt: TGTGCCAGCAGTTACGGGACAGGGAGAACCCAGTACTTC
cdr3_aa: CASSYGTGRTQYF
d_call: TRBD1
j_call: TRBJ2-5
v_call: TRBV6-5
clone_size: many

cdr3_nt: TGCGCCAGCAGCCAAGATCCGGTGTGGCAGGGATCCTACAATGAGCAGTTCTTC
cdr3_aa: CASSQDPVWQGSYNEQFF
d_call: .
j_call: TRBJ2-1
v_call: TRBV4-1
clone_size: .

cdr3_nt: TGCGCCAGCAGCTTAGGCGGGAGAGGGACCGGGGAGCTGTTTTTT
cdr3_aa: CASSLGGRGTGELFF
d_call: TRBD2
j_call: TRBJ2-2
v_call: TRBV5-1
clone_size: .

cdr3_nt: TGTGCCAGCAGCTTGATTTCAGGGAACGAGCAGTACTTC
cdr3_aa: CASSLISGNEQYF
d_call: .
j_call: TRBJ2-7
v_call: TRBV7-3
clone_size: .

cdr3_nt: TGTGCCAGTAGCCCGGGACAGGGGGGTTCACCCCTCCACTTT
cdr3_aa: CASSPGQGGSPLHF
d_call: TRBD1
j_call: TRBJ1-6
v_call: TRBV19
clone_size: .

cdr3_nt: TGTGCCAGCAGTTTATCAGGGGAAGATCAGCCCCAGCATTTT
cdr3_aa: CASSLSGEDQPQHF
d_call: .
j_call: TRBJ1-5
v_call: TRBV27
clone_size: once

cdr3_nt: TGCGCCAGCAGCTTGGTTCACGAGGCGCTCAATCAGCCCCAGCATTTT
cdr3_aa: CASSLVHEALNQPQHF
d_call: .
j_call: TRBJ1-5
v_call: TRBV5-1
clone_size: .

cdr3_nt: TGTGCCAGCAGTTTATCAGGGGCACCTAGCAATCAGCCCCAGCATTTT
cdr3_aa: CASSLSGAPSNQPQHF
d_call: .
j_call: TRBJ1-5
v_call: TRBV28
clone_size: .

cdr3_nt: TGTGCCAGCAGCCCAGGCACTAGGGTGGACGAGCAGTACTTC
cdr3_aa: CASSPGTRVDEQYF
d_call: .
j_call: TRBJ2-7
v_call: TRBV9
clone_size: .

cdr3_nt: TGTGCCAGCAGTGAAGGACTCGTTTTCGAAGGCTACACCTTC
cdr3_aa: CASSEGLVFEGYTF
d_call: .
j_call: TRBJ1-2
v_call: TRBV25-1
clone_size: .

cdr3_nt: TGTGCCAGCAGCTTATTAACGCCGACAGGGGGTAACTATGGCTACACCTTC
cdr3_aa: CASSLLTPTGGNYGYTF
d_call: TRBD1
j_call: TRBJ1-2
v_call: TRBV7-9
clone_size: .

cdr3_nt: TGCGCCAGCAGCTTGGACGGATTTACCGGGGAGCTGTTTTTT
cdr3_aa: CASSLDGFTGELFF
d_call: .
j_call: TRBJ2-2
v_call: TRBV5-1
clone_size: .

cdr3_nt: TGTGCCAGCAGCCAAATGGCGACAGGGTGGGGAGATACGCAGTATTTT
cdr3_aa: CASSQMATGWGDTQYF
d_call: TRBD1
j_call: TRBJ2-3
v_call: TRBV14
clone_size: .

cdr3_nt: TGTGCCAGCTCACCTGGACAGGGAGCCCCCTACGAGCAGTACTTC
cdr3_aa: CASSPGQGAPYEQYF
d_call: TRBD1
j_call: TRBJ2-7
v_call: TRBV18
clone_size: .

cdr3_nt: TGCGCCAGCAGTGACTCCAAACTGGGACAGGGGCAAGAGACCCAGTACTTC
cdr3_aa: CASSDSKLGQGQETQYF
d_call: TRBD1
j_call: TRBJ2-5
v_call: TRBV10-1
clone_size: .

cdr3_nt: TGCGCCAGCAGCTTCGAAGCGGGGGGAACCTACGAGCAGTACTTC
cdr3_aa: CASSFEAGGTYEQYF
d_call: TRBD2
j_call: TRBJ2-7
v_call: TRBV5-1
clone_size: .

cdr3_nt: TGCGCCAGCAGCCAAGGCCTAGAGAGCTACGAGCAGTACTTC
cdr3_aa: CASSQGLESYEQYF
d_call: .
j_call: TRBJ2-7
v_call: TRBV4-1
clone_size: few

cdr3_nt: TGTGCCAGCAGTGGAAGGACAGGGGACCACGAGCAGTACTTC
cdr3_aa: CASSGRTGDHEQYF
d_call: TRBD1
j_call: TRBJ2-7
v_call: TRBV2
clone_size: .

cdr3_nt: TGTGCCAGCAGTGTCCCGACAGGGACAAACTCTGGAAACACCATATATTTT
cdr3_aa: CASSVPTGTNSGNTIYF
d_call: TRBD1
j_call: TRBJ1-3
v_call: TRBV6-1
clone_size: .

cdr3_nt: TGTGCCAGCAGCTTAGCTAGCGTGGAGACCCAGTACTTC
cdr3_aa: CASSLASVETQYF
d_call: .
j_call: TRBJ2-5
v_call: TRBV7-2
clone_size: once

cdr3_nt: TGTGCCTGGAGTGTAGGGGGCGGCACAGATACGCAGTATTTT
cdr3_aa: CAWSVGGGTDTQYF
d_call: TRBD1
j_call: TRBJ2-3
v_call: TRBV30
clone_size: .

cdr3_nt: TGTGCCAGTTCTAGCGGGAGTACAGAGCAGTACTTC
cdr3_aa: CASSSGSTEQYF
d_call: TRBD2
j_call: TRBJ2-7
v_call: TRBV10-3
clone_size: few

cdr3_nt: TGTGCCAGCAGTGAAGGGGAGGACCCAGTCCCGTTCTTC
cdr3_aa: CASSEGEDPVPFF
d_call: .
j_call: TRBJ2-1
v_call: TRBV2
clone_size: .

cdr3_nt: TGCGCCAGCAGTCAATCAGGCGGACGGAACACCGGGGAGCTGTTTTTT
cdr3_aa: CASSQSGGRNTGELFF
d_call: .
j_call: TRBJ2-2
v_call: TRBV23-1
clone_size: once